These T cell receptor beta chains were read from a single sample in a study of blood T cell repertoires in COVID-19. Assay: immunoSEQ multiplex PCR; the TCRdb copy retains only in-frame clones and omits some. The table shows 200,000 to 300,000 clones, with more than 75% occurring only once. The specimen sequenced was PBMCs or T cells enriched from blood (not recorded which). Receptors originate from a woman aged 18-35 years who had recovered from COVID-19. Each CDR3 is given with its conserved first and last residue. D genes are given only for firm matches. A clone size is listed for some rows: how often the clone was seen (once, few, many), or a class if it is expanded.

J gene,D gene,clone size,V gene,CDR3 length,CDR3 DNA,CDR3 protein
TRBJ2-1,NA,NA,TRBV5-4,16,TGTGCCAGCAGCGCTAGGACTGGCCGGACCTACAATGAGCAGTTCTTC,CASSARTGRTYNEQFF
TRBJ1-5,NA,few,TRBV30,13,TGTGCCTGGAGCATACAAGCGGATCAGCCCCAGCATTTT,CAWSIQADQPQHF
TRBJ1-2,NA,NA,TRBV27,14,TGTGCCAGCAAGTGGGGCCAAGCGAACTATGGCTACACCTTC,CASKWGQANYGYTF
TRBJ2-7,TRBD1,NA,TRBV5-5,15,TGTGCCAGCAGCCGGGGACAGGGAGGGACCTACGAGCAGTACTTC,CASSRGQGGTYEQYF
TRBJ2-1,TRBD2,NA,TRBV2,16,TGTGCCAGCAGTGAGGCTAGCGGGGTGTCCTACAATGAGCAGTTCTTC,CASSEASGVSYNEQFF
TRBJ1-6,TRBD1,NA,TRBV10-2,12,TGCGCCAGCAGAGGACAGGGCTCGGCCCTCCACTTT,CASRGQGSALHF
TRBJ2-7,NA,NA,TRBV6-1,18,TGTGCCAGCAGTGAAGGGACAGCTTCCATCGAACGGTTTACGGTTCGGTACTTC,CASSEGTASIERFTVRYF
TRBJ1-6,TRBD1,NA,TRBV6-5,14,TGTGCCAGCAAAATGGGACAGACAAATTCACCCCTCCACTTT,CASKMGQTNSPLHF
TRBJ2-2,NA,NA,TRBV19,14,TGTGCCACCCGGGGGATCGCGAACACCGGGGAGCTGTTTTTT,CATRGIANTGELFF
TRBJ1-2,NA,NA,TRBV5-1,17,TGCGCCAGCAGTCCCATGACGTCAGGGTCCTCTAACTATGGCTACACCTTC,CASSPMTSGSSNYGYTF
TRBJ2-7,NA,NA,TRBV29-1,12,TGCAGCGTTGAAACCCGGGCCTACGAGCAGTACTTC,CSVETRAYEQYF
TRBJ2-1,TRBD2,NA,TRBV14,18,TGTGCCAGCAGCCACCTCGAGGGTGAGCGGGGGGATTACAATGAGCAGTTCTTC,CASSHLEGERGDYNEQFF
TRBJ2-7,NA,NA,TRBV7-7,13,TGTGCCAGCAGCCGGGACTGGACCTACGAGCAGTACTTC,CASSRDWTYEQYF
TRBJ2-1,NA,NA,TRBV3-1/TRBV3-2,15,TGTGCCAGCAGCCAAGCAAGCGGCGACTACAATGAGCAGTTCTTC,CASSQASGDYNEQFF
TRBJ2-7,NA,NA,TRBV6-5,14,TGTGCCAGCAGGTCTCGACTAGAAGCCTACGAGCAGTACTTC,CASRSRLEAYEQYF